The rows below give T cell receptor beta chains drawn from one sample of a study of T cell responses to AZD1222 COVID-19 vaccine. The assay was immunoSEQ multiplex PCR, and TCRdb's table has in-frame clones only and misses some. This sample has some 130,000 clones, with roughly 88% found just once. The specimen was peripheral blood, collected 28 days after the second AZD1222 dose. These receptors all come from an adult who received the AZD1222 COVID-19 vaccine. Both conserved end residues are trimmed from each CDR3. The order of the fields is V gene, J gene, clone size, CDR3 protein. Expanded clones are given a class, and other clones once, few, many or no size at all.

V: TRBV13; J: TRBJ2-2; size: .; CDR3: ASSLGQLGTGELF
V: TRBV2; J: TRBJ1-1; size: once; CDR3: ASSEGVEAF
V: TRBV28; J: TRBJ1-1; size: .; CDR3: ASSFFSQGRAEAF
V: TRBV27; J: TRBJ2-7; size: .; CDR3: ASSLFGGSYEQY
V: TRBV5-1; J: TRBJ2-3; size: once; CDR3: ASSLPTGTSGRPTDTQY
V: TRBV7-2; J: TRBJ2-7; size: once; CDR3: ASSVGPAYEQY
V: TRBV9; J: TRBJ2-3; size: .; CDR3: ASSVVQGTDTQY
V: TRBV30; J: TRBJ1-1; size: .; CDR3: AWSVYPNTEAF
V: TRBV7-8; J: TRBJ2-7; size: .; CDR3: ASSLARTSGYEQY
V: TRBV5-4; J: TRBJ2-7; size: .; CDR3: ASSLDEGYEQY
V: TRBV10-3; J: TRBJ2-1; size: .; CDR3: AISGLAGGVSYNEQF
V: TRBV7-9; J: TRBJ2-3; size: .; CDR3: ASSLGAHTDTQY
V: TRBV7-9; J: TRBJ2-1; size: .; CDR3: ASSPPPSGYNEQF
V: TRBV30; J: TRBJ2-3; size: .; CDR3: AWSFSSTDTQY
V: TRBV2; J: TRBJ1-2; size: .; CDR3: ASSGSNYGYT
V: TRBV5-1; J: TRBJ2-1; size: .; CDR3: ASSYGTSGRFKF
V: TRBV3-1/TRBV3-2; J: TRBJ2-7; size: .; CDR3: ASSQDRAGLAGSYEQY
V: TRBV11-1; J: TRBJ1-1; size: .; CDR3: ASSSETESEAF
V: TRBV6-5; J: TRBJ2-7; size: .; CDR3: ASSFLTKAYEQY
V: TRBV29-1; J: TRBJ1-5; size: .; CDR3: SVEWGPNQPQH
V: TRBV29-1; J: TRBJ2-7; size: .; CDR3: SVGAGEDSEQY
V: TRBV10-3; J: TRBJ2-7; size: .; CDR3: AISESRGEAYEQY
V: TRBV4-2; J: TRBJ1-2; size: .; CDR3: ASSQDNKGPRDYGYT
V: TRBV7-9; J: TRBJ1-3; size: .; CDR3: ASSPITSGNTIY
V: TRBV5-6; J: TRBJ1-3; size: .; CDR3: ASSFPSGNTIY
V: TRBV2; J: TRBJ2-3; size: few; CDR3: ASKEGVADTQY
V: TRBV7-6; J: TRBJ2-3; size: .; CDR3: ASSLVTGIGDTQY
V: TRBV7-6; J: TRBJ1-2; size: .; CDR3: ASSPDSFYGYT
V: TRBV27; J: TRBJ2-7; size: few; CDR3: ASSFLAGAYEQY
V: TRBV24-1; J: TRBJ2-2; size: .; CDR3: ATSGGGELF
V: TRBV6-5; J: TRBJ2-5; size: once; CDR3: ASRPDPHLQETQY
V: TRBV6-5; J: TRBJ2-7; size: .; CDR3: ASRMGGVFYEQY
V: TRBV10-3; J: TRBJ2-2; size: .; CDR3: AITSGSLNTGELF
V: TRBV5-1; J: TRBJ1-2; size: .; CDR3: ASSLDGASSDGYT
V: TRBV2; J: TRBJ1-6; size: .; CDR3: ASSEKVQGSPLH
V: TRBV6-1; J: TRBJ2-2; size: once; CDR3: ASSVLTGVPTGELF
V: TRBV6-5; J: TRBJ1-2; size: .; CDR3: ASSSPRGGYT
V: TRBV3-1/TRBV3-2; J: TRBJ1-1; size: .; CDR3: ASSQDAGVVNTEAF
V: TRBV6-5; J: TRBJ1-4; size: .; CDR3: ASSLLSTNEKLF
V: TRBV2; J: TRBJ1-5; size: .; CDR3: ASSEFLAQPQH
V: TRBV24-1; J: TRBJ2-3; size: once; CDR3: ATSDRPGALTDTQY
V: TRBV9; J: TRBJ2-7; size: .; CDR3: ASSPWTSAREEQY
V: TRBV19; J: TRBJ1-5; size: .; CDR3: ASRLGTGRDQPQH
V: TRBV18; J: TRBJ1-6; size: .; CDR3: ASSPARNSPLH
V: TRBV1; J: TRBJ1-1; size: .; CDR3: TSSQVCSDRGGSTEAF
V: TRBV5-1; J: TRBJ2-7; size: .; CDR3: ASSLDSLESYEQY
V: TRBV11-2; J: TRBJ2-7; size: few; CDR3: ASSLDRVYEQY
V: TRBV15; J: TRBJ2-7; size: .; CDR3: ATSRDRWPISYEQY
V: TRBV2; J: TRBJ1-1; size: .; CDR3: ASSSEGLTVNTEAF
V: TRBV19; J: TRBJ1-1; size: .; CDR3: ASSIAGTEAF
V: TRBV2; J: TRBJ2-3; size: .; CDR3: ASSEALPSDTQY
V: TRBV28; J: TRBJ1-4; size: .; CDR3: ASSSQGGPNEKLF
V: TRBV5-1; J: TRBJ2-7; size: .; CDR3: ASSLEDRASYEQY